A selection of T cell receptor beta chains follows, all from one sample in a study of T cells in Graves' hyperthyroidism and ophthalmopathy. TCRdb recomputed calls from the multiplex PCR reads with MiXCR, one row per CDR3 protein. The table shows 340,000 or so distinct CDR3 sequences, with around a sixth occurring only once. The sample consisted of blood. These TCRs come from a woman aged 45-59 years with Graves' hyperthyroidism. Both conserved end residues are part of each CDR3. A D gene is named only where the DNA matches it firmly. Clone size is shown for a subset of rows, as once, few, many or a class of expanded clone.

j_call v_call clone_size d_call cdr3_length cdr3_aa cdr3_nt
TRBJ1-3 TRBV6-1 NA NA 14 CASSRQTSGNTIYF TGTGCCAGCAGTAGACAGACCTCTGGAAACACCATATATTTT
TRBJ2-3 TRBV7-2 many NA 12 CASSYTTDTQYF TGTGCCAGCAGCTACACTACAGATACGCAGTATTTT
TRBJ2-5 TRBV20-1 many NA 16 CSARAGDGLAGETQYF TGCAGTGCTAGAGCGGGAGACGGATTGGCGGGAGAGACCCAGTACTTC
TRBJ1-2 TRBV7-8 NA NA 17 CASSSFSGTGRPYGYTF TGTGCCAGCAGCTCGTTCTCCGGGACCGGTCGCCCCTATGGCTACACCTTC
TRBJ1-5 TRBV5-1 NA NA 15 CASTLVHRGNQPQHF TGCGCCAGCACCCTTGTACACAGGGGCAATCAGCCCCAGCATTTT
TRBJ2-6 TRBV10-3 NA TRBD2 18 CAISESSPGGPGANVLTF TGTGCCATCAGTGAGTCGAGTCCGGGGGGGCCCGGGGCCAACGTCCTGACTTTC
TRBJ2-3 TRBV11-2 few TRBD2 15 CASSLDAGGGDTQYF TGTGCCAGCAGCTTAGACGCGGGGGGGGGTGATACGCAGTATTTT
TRBJ2-5 TRBV20-1 NA NA 12 CSQKTGQETQYF TGCAGCCAAAAGACAGGTCAAGAGACCCAGTACTTC
TRBJ1-6 TRBV5-5 NA TRBD1 18 CASSLRLLMGQGDSPLHF TGTGCCAGCAGCTTGAGGTTGCTTATGGGACAGGGTGATTCACCCCTCCACTTT
TRBJ2-7 TRBV28 NA TRBD2 14 CASSFSGRPYEQYF TGTGCCAGCAGTTTTAGCGGGAGACCCTACGAGCAGTACTTC
TRBJ2-1 TRBV2 NA NA 12 CASIRDQNEQFF TGTGCCAGCATACGGGACCAGAATGAGCAGTTCTTC
TRBJ2-1 TRBV7-9 many TRBD2 15 CASSLRLAGSVEQFF TGTGCCAGCAGCTTACGGCTAGCGGGGTCCGTTGAGCAGTTCTTC
TRBJ1-5 TRBV5-5 NA NA 15 CASSSGSGGNQPQHF TGTGCCAGCAGCTCGGGATCAGGGGGCAATCAGCCCCAGCATTTT
TRBJ1-3 TRBV4-1 NA NA 16 CASSQGDPAYRNTIYF TGCGCCAGCAGCCAAGGGGACCCTGCCTACAGAAACACCATATATTTT
TRBJ2-1 TRBV25-1 NA NA 16 CASSSLRDVGGDEQFF TGTGCCAGCAGTTCACTTAGGGATGTTGGGGGAGATGAGCAGTTCTTC
TRBJ1-1 TRBV6-6 few NA 17 CASSSSRGATGNTEAFF TGTGCCAGCAGTTCCTCGCGGGGGGCGACCGGGAACACTGAAGCTTTCTTT